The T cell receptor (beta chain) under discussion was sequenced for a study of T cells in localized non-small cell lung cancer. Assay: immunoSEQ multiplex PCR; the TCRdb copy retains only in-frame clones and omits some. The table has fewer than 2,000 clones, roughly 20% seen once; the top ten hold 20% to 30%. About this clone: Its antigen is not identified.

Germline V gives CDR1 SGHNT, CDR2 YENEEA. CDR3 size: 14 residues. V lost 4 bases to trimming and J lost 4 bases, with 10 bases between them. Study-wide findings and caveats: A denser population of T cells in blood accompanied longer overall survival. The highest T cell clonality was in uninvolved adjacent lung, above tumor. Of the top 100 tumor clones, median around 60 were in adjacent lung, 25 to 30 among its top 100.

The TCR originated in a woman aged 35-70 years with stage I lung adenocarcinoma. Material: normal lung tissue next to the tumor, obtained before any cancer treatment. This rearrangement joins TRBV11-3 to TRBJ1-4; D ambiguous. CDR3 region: CASSSGPNNEKLFF. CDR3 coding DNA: TGTGCCAGCAGCTCCGGACCCAATAATGAAAAACTGTTTTTT.